These 21 T cell receptor beta chains were all obtained from the same sample, sequenced in a study of regulatory T cells in long-lasting Graves disease. Time point: newly diagnosed GD, antithyroid drugs for less than 3 months. Construction of the TCR library relied on RNA isolated from PBMCs. Relying on iRepertoire HTBI primers and Arm-PCR of CDR3 regions, the team built TCR beta libraries. TCRdb analysed the multiplex PCR reads with MiXCR anew, one entry per CDR3 protein. The sample holds about 220,000 distinct CDR3 sequences; approximately 19% are singletons and the top ten take 12%. This sample also belongs to another study, concerning T cells in Graves' hyperthyroidism and ophthalmopathy.

Here the sequenced sample was peripheral blood mononuclear cells (PBMCs), taken at new diagnosis, from a patient treated with antithyroid drugs. The origin of the receptors is a woman aged 25 to 39 with Graves disease.

V gene TRBV5-1 combines with J gene TRBJ1-1, with 8 positions matching TRBD1. Per germline, CDR1 SGHRS and CDR2 YFSETQ. This CDR3 region has 14 residues. V lost 3 bases and J lost 4; bases outside the gene matches: 5. The DNA of the CDR3 is TGCGCCAGCAGCTCCCAGGGGGCGGGCACTGAAGCTTTCTTT. This translates into CASSSQGAGTEAFF.

This clonotype was seen more than once but under ten times. V and J are TRBV30 and TRBJ1-1; perhaps TRBD1 as D (5 bases). The CDR3 covers 13 residues. V shed 5 bases and J shed 2 bases, with 12 bases lying between them. Looked up from germline, CDR1 is GTSNPN and CDR2 is SVGIG (reference sequence). The CDR3 bases are TGTGCCTGGGACCACGACAGCAACACTGAAGCTTTCTTT. Its protein is CAWDHDSNTEAFF.

The chain recombines TRBV11-1 with TRBJ2-7, with D possibly called TRBD1 or TRBD2 (5 bases each). CDR3 length: 16 amino acids. The germline V gene has CDR1 SGHAT and CDR2 FQDESV (reference sequence). V lost 3 bases and J 0 bases, leaving 15 bases between the germline ends. The CDR3 protein is CASSLAGTVSSYEQYF. Here the CDR3 DNA reads TGTGCCAGCAGCTTGGCTGGGACGGTGAGCTCCTACGAGCAGTACTTC.

The chain links TRBV6-2 or TRBV6-3 to TRBJ1-3; D is ambiguous. The CDR3 length is 14 residues. CDR1 and CDR2 (germline): MNHEY, SVGEGT. V was clipped by 4 bases and J by 0 bases, with 7 bases between them. The CDR3 spells CASSLDYSGNTIYF. Here the CDR3 DNA reads TGTGCCAGCAGTTTGGACTACTCTGGAAACACCATATATTTT.

This clonotype showed up just a few times. This sequence joins TRBV9 and TRBJ1-2; weak D call: TRBD1 (6 bases). The germline V and J ends were trimmed by 2 bases and 0 bases, with 14 bases remaining between them. This CDR3 is 16 amino acids long. Germline CDR1 is SGDLS and CDR2 is YYNGEE. This CDR3 reads CASSVSHRETNYGYTF. CDR3 nucleotide sequence: TGTGCCAGCAGCGTTTCCCACAGGGAAACTAACTATGGCTACACCTTC.

This clonotype was observed at least ten times. The V gene is TRBV11-2, the J gene TRBJ2-1, with D unclear. This CDR3 region has 14 residues. V lost 1 base to trimming and J lost 8 bases, with 12 bases between them. CDR1 is SGHAT, CDR2 FQNNGV, per germline. The CDR3 sequence: CASSLGPSFDEQFF. CDR3 bases: TGTGCCAGCAGCTTAGGGCCCTCGTTCGATGAGCAGTTCTTC.

This clonotype was counted many times. The gene calls are TRBV7-9 and TRBJ2-5; the D is unclear. Trimming cost V 2 bases and J 5 bases, with 6 bases left between them. The CDR3 length is 12 residues. The germline CDR1 and CDR2 sequences are SEHNR and FQNEAQ (reference sequence). DNA for the CDR3: TGTGCCAGCAGCTTAAAGTACGAGACCCAGTACTTC. The encoded protein is CASSLKYETQYF.

The genes are TRBV28 and TRBJ2-1; tentatively, D is TRBD2 (6 bases). The length of the CDR3 is 16 residues. Germline values: CDR1 MDHEN, CDR2 SYDVKM. Trimming took 10 bases from V and 2 from J, leaving 21 bases between them. The CDR3 sequence: CATNAYGGRAYNEQFF. CDR3 nucleotide sequence: TGTGCCACAAACGCCTACGGAGGGCGCGCCTACAATGAGCAGTTCTTC.

This clonotype occurred many times. J is TRBJ2-5 and V is TRBV6-5; D ambiguous. Trimming cost V 2 bases and J 4 bases, with 11 bases left between them. Germline lookup yields CDR1 MNHEY and CDR2 SVGAGI. The length of the CDR3 is 14 residues. In DNA, the CDR3 is TGTGCCAGCAGTTACCTCAGCTACTTAGAGACCCAGTACTTC. Encoded protein: CASSYLSYLETQYF.

The chain joins TRBV3-1 to TRBJ2-1; 8 nucleotides line up with TRBD2. The germline V gene has CDR1 LGHDT and CDR2 YNNKEL (reference sequence). V was pared by 0 bases and J by 5 bases, with 9 bases of the junction left unmatched. This CDR3 is built from 17 residues. The CDR3 region is CASSQERTSGSHNEQFF. The CDR3 region has the DNA TGTGCCAGCAGCCAAGAAAGAACGAGCGGGAGCCACAATGAGCAGTTCTTC.

In this sample, this clonotype turned up many times. The rearrangement links TRBV10-3 to TRBJ1-2, with TRBD1 as a possible D gene (6 bases). The V gene's germline CDR1 is ENHRY and CDR2 SYGVKD. This CDR3 has 16 residues. Trimming cost V 2 bases and J 1 base, with 14 bases left between them. CDR3 amino acids: CAISENRAEVNYGYTF. CDR3 DNA sequence: TGTGCCATCAGTGAGAACAGGGCAGAGGTTAACTATGGCTACACCTTC.

This clonotype appeared many times. This rearrangement joins TRBV6-5 to TRBJ1-3; D may be TRBD1 (5 bases). Trimming removed 4 bases from V and 3 bases from J, with 13 bases in between. CDR3 size: 15 residues. Germline V gene sequence: CDR1 MNHEY, CDR2 SVGAGI. The CDR3 reads CASSSRQTLGNTIYF. The DNA for the CDR3 is TGTGCCAGCAGTTCCCGACAGACCCTTGGAAACACCATATATTTT.

This clonotype has at least ten counts. The rearrangement links TRBV6-1 to TRBJ2-3; 8 nucleotides align to TRBD2. Germline CDR1 reads MNHNS; CDR2 reads SASEGT. Trimming took 7 bases from V and 1 from J; bases not matched to a gene: 10. This CDR3 comprises 16 residues. The chain's CDR3 is CASKRGGGLGTDTQYF. CDR3 sequence (DNA): TGTGCCAGCAAACGGGGGGGGGGGCTTGGCACAGATACGCAGTATTTT.

On this clonotype itself: This could be a read error, since a much larger clone is one nucleotide away. This chain connects TRBV6-1 to TRBJ1-2; D remains ambiguous. The CDR3 totals 14 residues. Germline assignment: CDR1 MNHNS and CDR2 SASEGT. The CDR3 sequence is CASTRMGSNYGCTF. For the CDR3, the DNA is TGTGCCAGCACCCGTATGGGGTCTAACTATGGCTGCACCTTC.

This clonotype showed up many times. The CDR3 nucleotides read TGTGCCAGCAGCTCGACAGGGGGTGGTATTCAGCCCCAGCATTTT. It specifies CASSSTGGGIQPQHF. The chain couples TRBV7-2 to TRBJ1-5; 9 bases align to TRBD1. Germline CDR1 is SGHTA and CDR2 is FQGNSA. Trimming took 4 bases from V and 6 from J; bases not matched to a gene: 7. The CDR3 is 15 residues long. Full variable domain (missing parts from reference TRBV7-2 and TRBJ1-5): GAGVSQSPSNKVTEKGKDVELRCDPISGHTALYWYRQSLGQGLEFLIYFQGNSAPDKSGLPSDRFSAERTGGSVSTLTIQRTQQEDSAVYLCASSSTGGGIQPQHFGDGTRLSIL.

The sample holds many counts of this clonotype. The chain combines TRBV30 with TRBJ1-3; D call uncertain. Trimming took 5 bases from V and 0 from J, leaving 8 bases between them. The germline V gene encodes CDR1 GTSNPN and CDR2 SVGIG (reference sequence). This CDR3 region has 13 residues. The CDR3 DNA reads TGTGCCTGGCCGGCTCGCTCTGGAAACACCATATATTTT. Protein sequence: CAWPARSGNTIYF.

Ten or more counts support this clonotype. V gene TRBV12-3 or TRBV12-4 combines with J gene TRBJ1-3; D is possibly TRBD1 (6 bases). Trimming left V 3 bases short and J 0 bases short, with 15 bases between. There are 17 residues in the CDR3. The CDR3 loop reads CASSLSGGQYSGNTIYF. CDR3 sequence (DNA): TGTGCCAGCAGTTTGAGTGGGGGCCAATACTCTGGAAACACCATATATTTT.

This clonotype has at least ten counts. The chain carries TRBV12-3 or TRBV12-4 and TRBJ2-2, with 8 positions matching TRBD1. After removal of 3 bases from V and 11 bases from J, the junction contained 8 bases not matched to a gene. The CDR3 has 14 amino acids. The CDR3 DNA follows: TGTGCCAGCAGTTTGGGGCAGGGGGCGCGCGAGCTGTTTTTT. Encoded protein: CASSLGQGARELFF.

This clonotype was observed a handful of times. A read error may be the cause here, since a much bigger clone is one base away. The gene calls are TRBV28 and TRBJ1-4; D gene unclear. Trimming left V 7 bases short and J 7 bases short, with 10 bases between. Per the germline V gene, CDR1 is MDHEN and CDR2 is SYDVKM. The CDR3 runs 12 residues. The CDR3 DNA reads as TGTGCCAGCAACGCGGGTAGTGAAAAACTGTTTTTT. This codes for CASNAGSEKLFF.

This clonotype was observed many times. This chain links TRBV19 with TRBJ1-2; D call uncertain. The germline CDR1 and CDR2 sequences are LNHDA and SQIVND (reference sequence). V was cut by 0 bases and J by 2 bases, with 7 bases left in between. The CDR3 spans 14 residues. CDR3 nucleotides: TGTGCCAGTAGTATAGATACCGACAACTATGGCTACACCTTC. Translation: CASSIDTDNYGYTF.

With regard to this clonotype: An end of the junction differs from the germline gene, which may be a read error. The chain links TRBV2 to TRBJ2-2; 7 bases map to TRBD1. The CDR3 has 17 residues. Germline lookup yields CDR1 SNHLY and CDR2 FYNNEI. DNA for the CDR3: TGCGCCAGCAGCCGCCGGGACAGCGATTCGAACACCGGGGAGCTGTTTTTT. Its translation is CASSRRDSDSNTGELFF.